This T cell receptor (beta chain) was recorded in a study of T cell responses to AZD1222 COVID-19 vaccine. Overall study context: Both about-4-week and about-12-week second-dose recipients were combined. Study results and caveats: It should be noted that donors were predominantly white British and more often female, and clonal diversity was possibly underestimated. Baseline antibody screening turned up just a handful of seropositive AZD1222 recipients.

The germline V gene encodes CDR1 SGHVS and CDR2 FNYEAQ. The length of the CDR3 is 14 residues. Unmatched junction bases numbered 4, after V lost 5 bases and J lost 1 base. To note about this clone: No antigen is known for it.

Sequencing was performed with immunoSEQ multiplex PCR; in TCRdb, only in-frame clones are kept and a portion is missing. The sample comprises roughly 120,000 clones, approximately 92% of which are singletons, and 14% to 15% rests with the top ten. Sequencing used peripheral blood, obtained on day 0 of AZD1222 vaccination. The chain uses TRBV7-6 and TRBJ1-1; 7 bases map to TRBD1. The receptor was isolated from an adult in good health. The DNA for the CDR3 is TGTGCCAGCAGCCTGGGGACAGCGAACACTGAAGCTTTCTTT. Its protein is CASSLGTANTEAFF.